The source of this T cell receptor beta chain is a study of CD8 T cells in ankylosing spondylitis. Study-level findings and limits: For ankylosing spondylitis blood, a TCR beta motif of seven to nine highly homologous variants appeared characteristic.

Deletions cut 8 bases from V and 4 bases from J, with 12 bases between. This CDR3 comprises 13 residues. By quantitative 5'-RACE with molecular barcodes, the TCR beta libraries were made. Via MiXCR, TCRdb re-called the 5' RACE reads, giving one row per CDR3 protein. The table includes under 950,000 distinct CDR3 sequences, around a fifth detected once. Of note for this clonotype: The antigen is not known.

The chain carries TRBV12-3 or TRBV12-4 and TRBJ1-5; D not resolved. Specimen: blood, either unsorted or a sorted T cell fraction (not recorded which). The origin of this receptor is a male donor with ankylosing spondylitis. The CDR3 loop is CASSIKENQPQHF. CDR3 in DNA: TGTGCCAGCTCCATAAAGGAGAATCAGCCCCAGCATTTT.